These T cell receptor beta chains were read from a single sample in a study of response to subunit inactivated influenza vaccine. TCRdb used MiXCR to reprocess the RT-PCR reads, holding one entry per CDR3 protein. The sample shows 500,000 to 550,000 distinct CDR3 sequences, approximately 24% of them seen only once. This same sample was also part of a study on T cells expressing NK-cell markers.

The source was CD4+ T cells sorted from PBMCs, collected 11 to 12 days after vaccination. Source of these receptors: a man in his fifties or sixties who received an inactivated influenza vaccine. Both conserved end residues are part of each CDR3. The order of the fields is J gene, V gene, clone size, D gene, CDR3 protein, CDR3 DNA. The D gene is left open where the match is weak. Part of the rows lack a size; the others show once, few, many or a class for expanded clones.

TRBJ2-1 | TRBV10-3 | NA | TRBD2 | CAISQSSGNNEQFF | TGTGCCATCAGCCAGTCTAGCGGGAACAATGAGCAGTTCTTC
TRBJ2-4 | TRBV4-2 | NA | NA | CASSAPDQNIQYF | TGTGCCAGCAGCGCCCCGGACCAAAACATTCAGTACTTC
TRBJ2-1 | TRBV20-1 | NA | NA | CSARSTARRNEQFF | TGCAGTGCTAGATCCACCGCCAGAAGGAATGAGCAGTTCTTC
TRBJ1-2 | TRBV6-2/TRBV6-3 | few | NA | CASSYARGSSSGYTF | TGTGCCAGCAGTTACGCCCGAGGGAGTTCGAGTGGCTACACCTTC
TRBJ2-2 | TRBV4-3 | NA | TRBD2 | CASSQDGVAGGTGELFF | TGCGCCAGCAGCCAAGATGGAGTAGCGGGAGGAACCGGGGAGCTGTTTTTT
TRBJ2-3 | TRBV7-6 | NA | NA | CASSPQMTSMLDTQYF | TGTGCCAGCAGCCCCCAAATGACCTCAATGCTAGATACGCAGTATTTT
TRBJ2-3 | TRBV28 | NA | TRBD2 | CASSLWASGMNTDTQYF | TGTGCCAGCAGTTTATGGGCTAGCGGGATGAACACAGATACGCAGTATTTT
TRBJ2-7 | TRBV2 | NA | NA | CASSDDLGGYGGTYEQYF | TGTGCCAGCAGTGATGATCTAGGGGGATACGGCGGGACCTACGAGCAGTACTTC
TRBJ2-1 | TRBV10-3 | NA | TRBD1 | CAISPGQHYNEQFF | TGTGCCATCAGCCCGGGACAGCACTACAATGAGCAGTTCTTC
TRBJ2-7 | TRBV7-2 | NA | NA | CASSTRDGYSYEQYF | TGTGCCAGCAGCACACGGGACGGGTACTCCTACGAGCAGTACTTC
TRBJ1-1 | TRBV6-1 | NA | NA | CASSETQAGTEAFF | TGTGCCAGCAGTGAAACCCAGGCTGGGACTGAAGCTTTCTTT
TRBJ2-3 | TRBV20-1 | NA | NA | CSAPGLGDTQYF | TGCAGTGCTCCTGGACTGGGAGATACGCAGTATTTT
TRBJ2-1 | TRBV24-1 | NA | NA | CATSDPLTSNEQFF | TGTGCCACCAGTGACCCGCTTACGTCGAATGAGCAGTTCTTC
TRBJ2-7 | TRBV12-3/TRBV12-4 | NA | TRBD2 | CASTLAGGTEQYF | TGTGCCAGCACTTTGGCGGGGGGGACCGAGCAGTACTTC
TRBJ2-1 | TRBV5-1 | few | TRBD1 | CASSSDWWDRGNNEQFF | TGCGCCAGCAGCTCTGATTGGTGGGACAGGGGAAACAATGAGCAGTTCTTC
TRBJ2-5 | TRBV7-3 | NA | NA | CASSSGLSGTQYF | TGTGCCAGCAGCTCGGGTCTTTCCGGGACCCAGTACTTC
TRBJ2-3 | TRBV7-8 | few | NA | CASSSQVGDTQYF | TGTGCCAGCAGCTCCCAGGTGGGAGATACGCAGTATTTT
TRBJ2-7 | TRBV20-1 | few | NA | CSARGAREQYF | TGCAGTGCTAGAGGCGCACGCGAGCAGTACTTC
TRBJ2-2 | TRBV12-3/TRBV12-4 | many | TRBD1 | CASSLGPGGTGELFF | TGTGCCAGCAGTCTTGGACCAGGGGGAACCGGGGAGCTGTTTTTT
TRBJ2-7 | TRBV20-1 | NA | NA | CSARNPGGDTYEQYF | TGCAGTGCCCGAAACCCTGGAGGGGACACCTACGAGCAGTACTTC
TRBJ2-1 | TRBV7-2 | many | NA | CASSRVPREEQFF | TGTGCCAGCAGCCGCGTTCCCCGGGAGGAGCAGTTCTTC
TRBJ1-1 | TRBV28 | few | TRBD1 | CASSLHSGTANTEAFF | TGTGCCAGCAGTCTCCATTCTGGGACAGCGAACACTGAAGCTTTCTTT
TRBJ1-1 | TRBV29-1 | NA | NA | CSVEESGQREAFF | TGCAGCGTTGAGGAGTCAGGTCAGAGGGAAGCTTTCTTT
TRBJ2-3 | TRBV5-1 | NA | NA | CATGRESTDTQYF | TGCGCTACTGGTAGGGAGAGCACAGATACGCAGTATTTT
TRBJ2-3 | TRBV7-2 | few | NA | CASSPPWDTQYF | TGTGCCAGCAGCCCCCCGTGGGATACGCAGTATTTT
TRBJ2-3 | TRBV20-1 | few | NA | CSARGGAGTDTQYF | TGCAGTGCTAGGGGGGGGGCTGGGACAGATACGCAGTATTTT
TRBJ2-7 | TRBV20-1 | few | TRBD2 | CSARGLAGVGYEQYF | TGCAGTGCTAGAGGACTAGCGGGAGTGGGCTACGAGCAGTACTTC
TRBJ2-1 | TRBV4-2 | NA | NA | CASSQDSGDAYNEQFF | TGTGCCAGCAGCCAAGATTCGGGGGACGCCTACAATGAGCAGTTCTTC